A selection of T cell receptor beta chains follows, all from one sample in a study of T cell clones after liver transplantation. Using immunoSEQ multiplex PCR, the repertoire was profiled, and TCRdb retains in-frame clones only, with some absent. The sample gives about 17,000 clones, around 80% of which show up once; 30% to 40% is in the top ten. Sample: CD8+ T cells from blood, taken 48 months after liver transplant. The source is a human patient who received a liver transplant. Some T cells may trace back to the graft donor. CDR3s leave out the opening cysteine and the closing phenylalanine or tryptophan. Not all rows give a size; the values are once, few, many and, for expanded clones, a class.

V gene	clone size	CDR3 protein
TRBV27	.	ASSLSRGSYEQY
TRBV5-1	.	ASSDSTDTQY
TRBV9	.	ASGTPPGGERQETQY
TRBV27	.	ASSSLTSGDSDTQY
TRBV27	.	ASSSQDTPYEQY
TRBV27	few	ASSYPDEQF
TRBV10-2	.	ASQQGWASGEYSYEQY
TRBV4-1	.	ASSQVGTDNEQF
TRBV27	once	ASSRQTLGTEAF
TRBV9	few	ASSTRTENTEAF
TRBV4-3	once	ASSPSPSGRVLNTGELF
TRBV7-9	.	ASSLVGGFSSYEQY
TRBV11-2	.	ASSFGQAYEQY
TRBV9	.	ASSIPGDEQF
TRBV6-6	.	ASSLTALNYNEQF
TRBV13	.	ASSVGSDGNNEKLF
TRBV13	.	ASSLGLSPHHEQY
TRBV4-3	.	ASSQVHGGGPGEKLF
TRBV29-1	many	SVDESGGLGAF
TRBV6-1	.	ASSEVEWLAENPDHEQY
TRBV7-9	.	ASSGPEAF
TRBV6-4	.	ASSSGTQDEQF
TRBV6-4	once	ASSEDEYTGELF
TRBV30	few	AWSVDFLGEEDWGGNEQF
TRBV29-1	.	SVESHFSYNEQF
TRBV5-3	few	ARSPGHSYEQY
TRBV4-2	.	ASSQDPGGINEKLF
TRBV9	.	ASSAYMNTGELF
TRBV20-1	.	SAAQGREQY
TRBV10-3	.	AISESRQDYEQY
TRBV5-1	.	ASSSISGNTIY
TRBV23-1	.	ASTSGQPSSVQY
TRBV27	.	ASGPAGGPDTQY
TRBV11-2	once	ASSLEQLDEQY
TRBV6-6	.	ASSYGGDEQF
TRBV5-4	.	ASSLGREDTGELF
TRBV28	.	ASRGGGAYEQY
TRBV12-1	.	ASSPDLGTEAF
TRBV6-6	.	ASSYEQGAGAF
TRBV29-1	.	SVDRQGEGYGYT
TRBV7-9	.	ASSRRVGSGNTIY
TRBV27	.	ASSSPGQGPEAF
TRBV7-2	.	ASSLDRAGNEQF